This section outlines one T cell receptor (beta chain) sequence together with its context. Antigen: not known. This sample was included in a study of shared clonotypes between healthy human individuals. Study-wide results and caveats: The study sampled only blood, and tissue repertoires likely differ.

Germline V gene lookup returns CDR1 LNHDA and CDR2 SQIVND (reference sequence). The CDR3 extends over 14 amino acids. The V segment lost 5 bases and the J segment 4 bases; nucleotides outside the gene matches: 6. Naive CD8 cells comprised CD45RO-negative, CCR7-positively selected cells, excluding terminally differentiated effector memory CD45RA+ cells. Profiling relied on immunoSEQ multiplex PCR, and the TCRdb table lists in-frame clones only, not all of them. This repertoire shows more than 2 million clones, about 95% found once; its top ten account for 0.85% to 1.2%. This sequence joins TRBV19 and TRBJ2-7; 9 nucleotides match TRBD1. The TCR originated in a man aged 18 to 30 in good health. Sequencing was carried out using naive CD8+ T cells sorted from blood. The CDR3 loop reads CASSEQGAFYEQYF. CDR3 coding DNA: TGTGCCAGTAGTGAACAGGGGGCTTTTTACGAGCAGTACTTC.